The T cell receptor (beta chain) under discussion was sequenced for a study of shared clonotypes between healthy human individuals (dated by TCRdb to the early 2020s). Context from the whole study: A few men and a couple of women, aged 18 to 49 years, made up the cohort. To increase sequencing depth and limit assay-specific biases, different laboratories used diverse techniques to prepare libraries and sequence TCR repertoires. Leukapheresis yielded between about 0.85 and 9 billion PBMCs per donor. The study deeply sequenced blood TCR repertoires of five healthy adults to estimate repertoire size and the extent of clonotype sharing between individuals. Study-wide conclusions, independent of this receptor: Pairwise subsampling indicated that sequencing depth was expected to affect the degree of clonotype sharing among donors. Because the study included a small number of donors, the genetic and exposure-history diversity represented was limited. Sampling was restricted to blood, and TCR repertoires in tissue are likely to differ from TCR repertoires in blood.

Healthy HIV-negative adults with no recently reported acute infections or vaccinations were included as donors. Every donor was a Caucasian adult residing in Nashville, Tennessee, USA. In the unsorted samples, roughly 90 million PBMCs were counted, and genomic DNA was extracted using the QIAamp DNA Blood Mini kit. After blood collection by leukapheresis, PBMCs were isolated using Ficoll-Histopaque density gradient centrifugation and then cryopreserved in the vapor phase of liquid nitrogen. This clone was picked up many times. No cognate antigen has been identified for it. Base qualities are not recorded, but no much larger clone differs from it by a single base. Using the deep immunoSEQ assay, TCR CDR3 regions were amplified from genomic DNA by multiplex PCR. Extracted genomic DNA from each cell subset was spread evenly across all wells of several immunoSEQ 96-well plates, with each plate serving as a replicate. For unsorted PBMC, 250 to 300 ng genomic DNA, equal to 30,000 or so T cell genomes, was loaded into each replicate PCR. Genomic DNA from unsorted PBMC was sequenced over ten immunoSEQ deep assay plates. The purified libraries were quantified using a Qubit 3.0 fluorometer, sized with a Bioanalyzer 2100, and then quantified again using the KAPA Library Quantification kit. Every immunoSEQ 96-well plate was sequenced on a separate single-read 150-cycle Illumina NextSeq 550 flow cell. As for the authors' bioinformatics: Because the immunoSEQ output held only junctional sequences and lacked quality scores, the filtering could not match the filtering applied to full-length reads. To assign V/J genes and CDR3, sequences were annotated against IMGT germline references using PyIR, a Python wrapper for IgBLAST v1.9. Reads were filtered out if the reads had weak V/J assignments (E-value above 1e-6), no CDR3, stop codons, out-of-frame junctions, or ambiguous translated residues. V3J clonotypes were defined as sequences sharing the same inferred V gene, J gene, and CDR3 amino acid sequence. Percentage overlap between repertoires was calculated by dividing the number of shared unique clonotypes by the size of the smaller repertoire. Repertoire richness was assessed with RTK rarefaction, the Chao1 estimator, and Recon v2.1 estimates of unobserved clonotypes. What TCRdb holds here is the immuneACCESS table cut down to in-frame rearrangements. Part of the clones is not present; checked against another copy, under half of the missing clones reflect an unresolved V gene, and the others are unexplained. V, J and clone size derive from that table, while D and trimming were established from the DNA sequence. The table for this sample lists 97,000 or so clones; less than 60% of them were counted only once. The ten most abundant clones make up roughly 16% of the sample.

V loses 7 bases of germline sequence and J loses 1 base, and the interval between the two ends is 10 bases. Spanning cysteine to phenylalanine, the CDR3 consists of 12 amino acids. Of all the DNA, just the CDR3 is kept, 36 bases in frame from base 1. CDR1 GTSNPN and CDR2 SVGIG are derived from the germline V gene (reference sequence). The receptor was derived from a woman aged 40 to 50 in good health. Some clones in this sample may be carry-over from other donors' samples. The chain couples TRBV30 to TRBJ1-1; 6 matching bases give a weak D call of TRBD1. Sequenced input: PBMCs. The sequenced DNA: TGTGCCTTGGACAGACCGAACACTGAAGCTTTCTTT. Translated, this is CALDRPNTEAFF.